These 16 T cell receptor beta chains came from one sample sequenced in a study of shared clonotypes between healthy human individuals. TCRdb keeps only in-frame clones here, not all; method: immunoSEQ multiplex PCR. The data show about 1.4 million clones, 95% to 97% seen once. Sequences were obtained from naive CD4+ T cells sorted from blood. Subset in this sample: CD45RA+ positively selected. These receptors all come from a man younger than 45 in good health.

The CDR3 here is CAWSRIAGGPEQYF. The CDR3 bases are TGTGCCTGGAGTAGAATAGCGGGAGGGCCGGAGCAGTACTTC. J is TRBJ2-7 and V is TRBV30, with TRBD2 matching over 11 bases. V gave up 2 bases and J gave up 7 bases; unmatched junction bases: 7. The CDR3 consists of 14 residues. Per the germline V gene, CDR1 is GTSNPN and CDR2 is SVGIG (reference sequence).

The chain has TRBV7-9 and TRBJ2-5, with 9 bases identical to TRBD1. The CDR3 sequence is 15 residues long. J lost 1 base, V lost 5 bases, and 5 bases had no gene match. Germline loops: CDR1 SEHNR, CDR2 FQNEAQ (reference sequence). The DNA for the CDR3 is TGTGCCAGCAGCCCTGGACAGGGGCCCCAAGAGACCCAGTACTTC. Protein: CASSPGQGPQETQYF.

J is TRBJ1-2 and V is TRBV2; D gene unclear. This CDR3 comprises 12 residues. The germline gives CDR1 SNHLY, CDR2 FYNNEI. V lost 3 bases, J lost 6 bases, and 8 bases lay in between. The CDR3 loop reads CASSETGNGYTF. The CDR3 DNA is TGTGCCAGCAGTGAGACGGGTAATGGCTACACCTTC.

The chain recombines TRBV28 with TRBJ2-1, with 7 bases lining up with TRBD2. This CDR3 region has 14 residues. V was clipped by 6 bases and J by 9 bases; unmatched bases: 11. The germline V gene encodes CDR1 MDHEN and CDR2 SYDVKM. CDR3: CASSTGLVIGEQFF. As DNA, the CDR3 is TGTGCCAGCAGCACTGGACTAGTTATTGGTGAGCAGTTCTTC.

This clone was recorded once. The junction does not match germline at one end; this may be a read error. V is TRBV25-1 and J is TRBJ1-2; possibly TRBD1 for D (5 bases). The CDR3 sequence is 13 residues long. Germline lookup yields CDR1 MGHDK and CDR2 SYGVNS. In DNA form, the CDR3 reads TGTGCCAGCAGTGCTTCGGGGGGGGTCCAGAGAATTTTC. This gives the protein CASSASGGVQRIF.

The chain links TRBV18 to TRBJ1-4; D remains unclear. The CDR3 runs to 16 residues. The germline gives CDR1 KGHSH, CDR2 LQKENI. Trimming pared 4 bases from V and 1 base from J, leaving 13 bases between. CDR3 nucleotide sequence: TGTGCCAGCTCACAAAGAGTTGGAGAAACTAATGAAAAACTGTTTTTT. Translated, it gives CASSQRVGETNEKLFF.

This clone was detected once. V is TRBV11-2 and J is TRBJ2-5, with D unclear. V lost 5 bases, J lost 2 bases, and 6 bases lay in between. Per the germline V gene, CDR1 is SGHAT and CDR2 is FQNNGV. The CDR3 runs 12 residues. CDR3 nucleotides: TGTGCCAGCAGCCCCTCACAAGAGACCCAGTACTTC. As protein: CASSPSQETQYF.

CDR3 in amino acids: CASSPRGDWASTDTQYF. The CDR3 DNA sequence: TGTGCCAGCAGCCCGAGAGGTGATTGGGCTAGCACAGATACGCAGTATTTT. The rearrangement uses TRBV9 and TRBJ2-3; D not certain. Trimming took off 4 bases at V and 0 bases at J, with 18 bases between the two ends. CDR3 length equals 17 residues. Germline V lookup: CDR1 SGDLS, CDR2 YYNGEE.

The chain couples TRBV5-4 to TRBJ1-2, with D uncertain. The length of the CDR3 is 15 residues. CDR1 SGHNT and CDR2 YYREEE come from the germline V gene (reference sequence). V was trimmed by 4 bases and J by 6 bases, leaving 19 bases between them. The chain's CDR3 is CASSPNIGVRDGYTF. The CDR3 coding sequence is TGTGCCAGCAGCCCTAACATCGGAGTGCGGGATGGCTACACCTTC.

J is TRBJ2-7 and V is TRBV6-5, with D perhaps TRBD1 (5 bases). The ends were cut back, 6 bases at V and 4 bases at J, with 13 bases in the middle. This CDR3 contains 13 residues. Germline V CDR1 and CDR2: MNHEY, SVGAGI. This chain's CDR3 is CASRPTELYEQYF. DNA for the CDR3: TGTGCCAGCAGACCGACAGAGCTATACGAGCAGTACTTC.

V and J are TRBV6-1 and TRBJ2-3; 8 bases match TRBD1. Germline assignment: CDR1 MNHNS and CDR2 SASEGT. Losses at the gene ends were 6 bases for V and 8 bases for J; bases not matched to a gene: 10. The CDR3 spans 14 residues. CDR3 DNA: TGTGCCAGCAGCTCGGACAGGGTATCGGGTACGCAGTATTTT. It yields the protein CASSSDRVSGTQYF.

This chain joins TRBV5-1 and TRBJ2-1; 15 positions match TRBD2. V dropped 4 bases and J dropped 1; count of bases not matched to a gene: 6. Germline loops: CDR1 SGHRS, CDR2 YFSETQ. The CDR3 contains 18 residues. The CDR3 loop is CASSPRGTSGRSYNEQFF. DNA for the CDR3: TGCGCCAGCAGCCCGAGGGGGACTAGCGGGAGGTCCTACAATGAGCAGTTCTTC.

The chain links TRBV7-3 to TRBJ2-5; possibly TRBD1 or TRBD2 for D (5 bases each). This CDR3 has 13 amino acids. The germline CDR1 and CDR2 sequences are SGHTA and FQGTGA. V was clipped by 5 bases and J by 9 bases, with 16 bases between them. In DNA form, the CDR3 reads TGTGCCAGCAGCCCCGCTACGGTGGGGGCCCAGTACTTC. Amino acid sequence: CASSPATVGAQYF.

On this clone itself: Other DNA sequences in the sample encode the same CDR3. The V and J genes are TRBV30 and TRBJ2-7; 8 bases map to TRBD2. The germline CDR1 and CDR2 sequences are GTSNPN and SVGIG (reference sequence). Trimming at V came to 2 bases and at J to 3 bases, leaving 0 bases not matched to a gene. CDR3 length: 12 amino acids. The CDR3 protein is CAWSSGGYEQYF. In nucleotides, the CDR3 is TGTGCCTGGAGTAGCGGGGGCTACGAGCAGTACTTC.

The chain has TRBV2 and TRBJ2-7; 7 bases map to TRBD2. This CDR3 spans 14 amino acids. Germline V gene sequence: CDR1 SNHLY, CDR2 FYNNEI. V lost 8 bases, J lost 3 bases, and 10 bases stayed unmatched. The CDR3 here is CASGGGRENYEQYF. CDR3 DNA: TGTGCCAGCGGGGGTGGGCGGGAGAACTACGAGCAGTACTTC.

The CDR3 DNA reads TGTGCCAGTAATGAACAGGGGGCAAGCAATCAGCCCCAGCATTTT. Protein: CASNEQGASNQPQHF. The chain couples TRBV19 to TRBJ1-5; 9 bases fit TRBD1. The CDR3 runs 15 residues. The V and J ends lost 7 bases and 1 base, in that order; junction bases with no gene match: 5. Germline values: CDR1 LNHDA, CDR2 SQIVND (reference sequence).